The 13 T cell receptor beta chains below were found in one sample sequenced in a study of blood T cell repertoires in COVID-19. Using immunoSEQ multiplex PCR, the repertoire was profiled, and TCRdb retains in-frame clones only, with some absent. Of over 60,000 clones in the sample, 85% to 90% were seen once. The specimen was peripheral blood. These receptors were collected from a man aged 70 or older with active or convalescent COVID-19.

The rearrangement uses TRBV19 and TRBJ2-1, with 10 bases lining up with TRBD2. The CDR3 spans 15 residues. Germline V CDR1 and CDR2: LNHDA, SQIVND (reference sequence). J gave up 6 bases and V 7 bases, and 9 bases lay outside the gene matches. The CDR3 loop is CASIAGTSVANEQFF. The DNA of the CDR3 is TGTGCCAGTATAGCCGGGACTAGCGTCGCCAATGAGCAGTTCTTC.

This clone was found once. The V gene is TRBV6-2 or TRBV6-3, the J gene TRBJ1-5, with D tentatively TRBD1 (6 bases). This CDR3 has 15 amino acids. Trimming took 5 bases from V and 6 from J, leaving 17 bases between them. Germline CDR1 MNHEY, CDR2 SVGEGT. For the CDR3, the DNA is TGTGCCAGCAGTGATTTGGGGGCCGGGCGTCAGCCCCAGCATTTT. Translating gives CASSDLGAGRQPQHF.

CDR3 sequence reads: CATSDLDRNYGYTF. For the CDR3, the DNA is TGTGCCACCAGTGATTTGGACAGAAACTATGGCTACACCTTC. The chain couples TRBV24-1 to TRBJ1-2; D possibly corresponds to TRBD1 (5 bases). Trimming shortened V by 0 bases and J by 2 bases, and 6 bases separated the two germline ends. The CDR3 length is 14 residues. CDR1 KGHDR and CDR2 SFDVKD come from the germline V gene.

The J gene is TRBJ1-3, the V gene TRBV5-1, with D perhaps matching TRBD1 (5 bases). This CDR3 has 14 amino acids. Trimming took 5 bases from V and 0 from J, leaving 9 bases between them. Germline assignment: CDR1 SGHRS and CDR2 YFSETQ. CDR3 nucleotide sequence: TGCGCCAGCAGGAGTGACAGCTCTGGAAACACCATATATTTT. Amino acids: CASRSDSSGNTIYF.

V usage is TRBV6-1 and J usage is TRBJ1-1, with a possible D match to TRBD1 (5 bases). Trimming shortened V by 2 bases and J by 4 bases, and 11 bases separated the two germline ends. The germline V gene encodes CDR1 MNHNS and CDR2 SASEGT. The CDR3 loop spans 14 amino acids. Written as DNA, the CDR3 is TGTGCCAGCAGTGAAAGGGGCGGGGGCACTGAAGCTTTCTTT. It specifies CASSERGGGTEAFF.

The chain links TRBV2 to TRBJ1-2; D call uncertain. V lost 4 bases, J lost 0 bases, and 9 bases lay in between. The CDR3 totals 14 residues. Germline CDR1 SNHLY, CDR2 FYNNEI. The CDR3 region has the DNA TGTGCCAGCAGTGGAGGGTGGGCTAACTATGGCTACACCTTC. Amino acid sequence: CASSGGWANYGYTF.

This sequence joins TRBV30 and TRBJ1-5, with D hard to call. The CDR3 is made up of 13 amino acids. Germline V gene lookup returns CDR1 GTSNPN and CDR2 SVGIG (reference sequence). V was shortened by 2 bases and J by 6 bases, with 11 bases between the two germline ends. The CDR3 sequence: CAWSKTFAQPQHF. The CDR3 DNA reads TGTGCCTGGAGTAAAACTTTCGCTCAGCCCCAGCATTTT.

The V call is TRBV28, the J call TRBJ1-5; 7 bases match TRBD1. The CDR3 is made up of 16 amino acids. V lost 7 bases to trimming and J lost 0 bases; unmatched junction nucleotides: 9. The germline gives CDR1 MDHEN, CDR2 SYDVKM. CDR3 nucleotides: TGTGCCAGCAACCCGGGGACAGATTATAGCAATCAGCCCCAGCATTTT. Protein: CASNPGTDYSNQPQHF.

The V call is TRBV5-6, the J call TRBJ2-1, with TRBD2 matching over 9 bases. J was trimmed by 6 bases and V by 2 bases; bases with no gene match: 6. This CDR3 has 15 amino acids. Germline loops: CDR1 SGHDT, CDR2 YYEEEE. CDR3 protein: CASSFIGLARNEQFF. In DNA, the CDR3 is TGTGCCAGCAGCTTCATCGGACTAGCGCGCAATGAGCAGTTCTTC. Full variable domain (missing parts from reference TRBV5-6 and TRBJ2-1): DAGVTQSPTHLIKTRGQQVTLRCSPKSGHDTVSWYQQALGQGPQFIFQYYEEEERQRGNFPDRFSGHQFPNYSSELNVNALLLGDSALYLCASSFIGLARNEQFFGPGTRLTVL.

The chain joins TRBV28 to TRBJ2-1, with 7 positions matching TRBD2. CDR1 is MDHEN, CDR2 SYDVKM, per germline. Trimming cost V 3 bases and J 2 bases; bases outside gene matches: 4. This CDR3 region has 15 residues. The CDR3 bases are TGTGCCAGCAGTTTCTCTAGCGGAGCCTACAATGAGCAGTTCTTC. Translation gives CASSFSSGAYNEQFF.

The chain has TRBV30 and TRBJ1-4; 10 bases are a match to TRBD1. Germline CDR1 and CDR2: GTSNPN and SVGIG (reference sequence). This CDR3 comprises 14 residues. J lost 8 bases, V lost 3 bases, and 6 bases had no gene match. DNA of the CDR3: TGTGCCTGGAGCCGGACAGGGGGAGGCGAAAAACTGTTTTTT. As protein: CAWSRTGGGEKLFF. Variable domain in full (rest from reference TRBV30 and TRBJ1-4): SQTIHQWPATLVQPVGSPLSLECTVEGTSNPNLYWYRQAAGRGLQLLFYSVGIGQISSEVPQNLSASRPQDRQFILSSKKLLLSDSGFYLCAWSRTGGGEKLFFGSGTQLSVL.

The chain employs TRBV10-3 and TRBJ1-1; D may be TRBD1 (6 bases). The germline gives CDR1 ENHRY, CDR2 SYGVKD. Trimming stripped 11 bases from V and 3 bases from J, with 13 bases between. The CDR3 sequence is 12 residues long. The CDR3, as DNA: TGTGCCGGGGGCGGCTGGGACACTGAAGCTTTCTTT. Translation: CAGGGWDTEAFF.

V gene TRBV2 combines with J gene TRBJ1-5, with a weak D call TRBD1 (6 bases). Between the trimmed V and J ends, which lost 5 bases and 5 bases, there was a span of 13 bases. Germline CDR1 and CDR2: SNHLY and FYNNEI. The CDR3 extends over 14 amino acids. CDR3 sequence reads: CASSRTGNDQPQHF. CDR3 bases: TGTGCCAGCAGTCGAACAGGGAACGATCAGCCCCAGCATTTT.